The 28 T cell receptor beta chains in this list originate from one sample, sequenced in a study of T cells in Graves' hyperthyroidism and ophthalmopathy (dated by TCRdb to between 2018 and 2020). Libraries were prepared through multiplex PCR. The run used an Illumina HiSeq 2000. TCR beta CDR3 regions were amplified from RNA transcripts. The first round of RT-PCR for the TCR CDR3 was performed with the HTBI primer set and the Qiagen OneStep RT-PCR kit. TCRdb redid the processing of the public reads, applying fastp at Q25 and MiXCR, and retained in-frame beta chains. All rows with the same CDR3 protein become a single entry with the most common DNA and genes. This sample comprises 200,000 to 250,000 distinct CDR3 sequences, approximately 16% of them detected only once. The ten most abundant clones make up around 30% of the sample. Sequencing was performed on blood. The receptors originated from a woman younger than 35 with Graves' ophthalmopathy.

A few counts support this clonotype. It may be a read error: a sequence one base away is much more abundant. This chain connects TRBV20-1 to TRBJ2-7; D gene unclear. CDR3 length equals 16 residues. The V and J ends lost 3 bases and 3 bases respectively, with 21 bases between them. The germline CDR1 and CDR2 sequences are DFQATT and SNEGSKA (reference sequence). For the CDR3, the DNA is TGCAGTGCTAGTTTCCATGGCAGCCCATGGGGCTACGAGCAGTACTTC. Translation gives CSASFHGSPWGYEQYF.

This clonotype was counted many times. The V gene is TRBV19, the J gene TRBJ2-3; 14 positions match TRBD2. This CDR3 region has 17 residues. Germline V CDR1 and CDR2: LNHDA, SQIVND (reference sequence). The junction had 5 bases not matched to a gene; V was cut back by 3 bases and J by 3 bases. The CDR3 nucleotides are TGTGCCAGTAGTATCGGGACTAGCGGGAGCTTGACAGATACGCAGTATTTT. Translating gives CASSIGTSGSLTDTQYF.

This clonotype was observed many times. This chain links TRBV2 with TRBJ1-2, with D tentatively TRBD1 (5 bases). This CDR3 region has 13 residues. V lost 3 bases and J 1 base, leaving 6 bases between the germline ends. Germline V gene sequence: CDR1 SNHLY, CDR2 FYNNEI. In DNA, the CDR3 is TGTGCCAGCAGTGACCAGGGTAACTATGGCTACACCTTC. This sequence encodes CASSDQGNYGYTF.

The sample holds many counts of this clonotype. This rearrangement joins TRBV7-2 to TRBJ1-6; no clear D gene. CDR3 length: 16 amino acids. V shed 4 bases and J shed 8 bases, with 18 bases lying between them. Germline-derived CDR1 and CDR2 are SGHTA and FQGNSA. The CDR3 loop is CASSSSGSFTDSPLHF. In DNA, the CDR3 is TGTGCCAGCAGCTCTTCTGGGTCCTTTACTGATTCACCCCTCCACTTT.

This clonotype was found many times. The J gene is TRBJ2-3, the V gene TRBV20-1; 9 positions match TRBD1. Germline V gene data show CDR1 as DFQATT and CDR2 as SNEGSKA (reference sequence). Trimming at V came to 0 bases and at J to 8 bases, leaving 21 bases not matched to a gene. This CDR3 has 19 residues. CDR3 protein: CSARDLLARQGQGRGTQYF. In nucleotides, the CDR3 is TGCAGTGCTAGAGACCTTTTAGCCAGACAGGGACAGGGCCGTGGTACGCAGTATTTT.

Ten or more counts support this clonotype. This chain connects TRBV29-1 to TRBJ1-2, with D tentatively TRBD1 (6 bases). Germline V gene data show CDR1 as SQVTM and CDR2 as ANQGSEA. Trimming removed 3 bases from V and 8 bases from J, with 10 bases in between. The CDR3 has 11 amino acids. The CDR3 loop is CSVETGGGYTF. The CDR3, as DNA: TGCAGCGTTGAGACAGGAGGGGGCTACACCTTC.

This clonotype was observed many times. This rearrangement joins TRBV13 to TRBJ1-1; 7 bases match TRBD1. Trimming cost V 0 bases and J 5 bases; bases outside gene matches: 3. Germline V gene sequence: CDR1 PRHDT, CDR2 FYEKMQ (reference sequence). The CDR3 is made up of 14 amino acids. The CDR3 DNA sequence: TGTGCCAGCAGCTTAGGCAGGGGGAGAACTGAAGCTTTCTTT. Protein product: CASSLGRGRTEAFF.

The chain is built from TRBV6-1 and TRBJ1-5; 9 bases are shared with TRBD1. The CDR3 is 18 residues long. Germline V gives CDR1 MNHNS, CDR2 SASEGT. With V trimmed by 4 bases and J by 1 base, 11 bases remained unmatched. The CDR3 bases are TGTGCCAGCAGTGCCGGAACAGGGGGCGGCGCGAGCAATCAGCCCCAGCATTTT. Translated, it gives CASSAGTGGGASNQPQHF.

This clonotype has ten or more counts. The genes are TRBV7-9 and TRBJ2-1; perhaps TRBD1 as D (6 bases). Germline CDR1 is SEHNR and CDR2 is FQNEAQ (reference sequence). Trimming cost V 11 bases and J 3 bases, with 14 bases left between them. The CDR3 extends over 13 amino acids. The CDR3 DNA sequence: TGTGCCCAAGCCGGGACAAACTACAATGAGCAGTTCTTC. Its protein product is CAQAGTNYNEQFF.

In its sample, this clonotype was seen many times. CDR3 residues: CSVFTPGNNEQFF. The CDR3 nucleotides read TGCAGCGTTTTCACGCCCGGAAACAATGAGCAGTTCTTC. This chain joins TRBV29-1 and TRBJ2-1; no clear D. The CDR3 runs to 13 residues. CDR1 is SQVTM, CDR2 ANQGSEA, per germline. Trimming left V 5 bases short and J 5 bases short, with 13 bases between.

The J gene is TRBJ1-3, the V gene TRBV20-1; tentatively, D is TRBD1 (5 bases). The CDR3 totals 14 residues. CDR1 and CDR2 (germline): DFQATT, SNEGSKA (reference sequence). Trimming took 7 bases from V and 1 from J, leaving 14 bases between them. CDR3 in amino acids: CSVPTGSSGNTIYF. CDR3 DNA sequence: TGCAGTGTTCCAACAGGTTCTTCTGGAAACACCATATATTTT.

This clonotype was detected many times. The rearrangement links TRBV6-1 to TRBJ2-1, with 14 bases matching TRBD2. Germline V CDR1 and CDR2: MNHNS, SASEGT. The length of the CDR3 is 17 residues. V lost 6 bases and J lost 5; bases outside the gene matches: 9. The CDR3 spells CASRGTGTSGSHNEQFF. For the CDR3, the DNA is TGTGCCAGCAGGGGAACCGGGACTAGCGGGAGCCACAATGAGCAGTTCTTC.

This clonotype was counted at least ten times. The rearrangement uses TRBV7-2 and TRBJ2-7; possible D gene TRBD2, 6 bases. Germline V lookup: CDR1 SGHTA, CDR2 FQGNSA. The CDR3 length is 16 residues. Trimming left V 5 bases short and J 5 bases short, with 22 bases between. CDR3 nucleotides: TGTGCCAGCAGCCCGAGGGGACTCCTCCAAGTCCACGAGCAGTACTTC. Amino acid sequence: CASSPRGLLQVHEQYF.

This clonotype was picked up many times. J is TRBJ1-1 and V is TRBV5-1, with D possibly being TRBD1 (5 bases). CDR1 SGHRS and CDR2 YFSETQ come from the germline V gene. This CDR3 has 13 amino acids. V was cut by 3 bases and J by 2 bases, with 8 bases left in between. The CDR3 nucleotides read TGCGCCAGCAGCTCGACAGCTAACACTGAAGCTTTCTTT. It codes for CASSSTANTEAFF.

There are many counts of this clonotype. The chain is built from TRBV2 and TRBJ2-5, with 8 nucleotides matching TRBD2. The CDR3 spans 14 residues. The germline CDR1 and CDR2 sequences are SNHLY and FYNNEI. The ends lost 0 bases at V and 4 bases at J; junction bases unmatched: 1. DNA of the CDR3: TGTGCCAGCAGTGAAGCGGGACTAGTAGAGACCCAGTACTTC. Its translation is CASSEAGLVETQYF.

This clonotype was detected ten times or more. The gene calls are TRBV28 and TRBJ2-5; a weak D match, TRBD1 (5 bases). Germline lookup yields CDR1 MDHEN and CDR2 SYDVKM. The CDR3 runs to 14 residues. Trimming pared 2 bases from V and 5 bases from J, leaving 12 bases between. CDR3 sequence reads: CASSLQGLGETQYF. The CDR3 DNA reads TGTGCCAGCAGTTTACAGGGTCTAGGCGAGACCCAGTACTTC.

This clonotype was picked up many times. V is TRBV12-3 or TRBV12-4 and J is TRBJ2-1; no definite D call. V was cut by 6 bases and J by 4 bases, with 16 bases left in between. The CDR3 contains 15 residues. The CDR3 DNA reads TGTGCCAGCAGGGATACGGACGGCCTTTACAATGAGCAGTTCTTC. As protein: CASRDTDGLYNEQFF.

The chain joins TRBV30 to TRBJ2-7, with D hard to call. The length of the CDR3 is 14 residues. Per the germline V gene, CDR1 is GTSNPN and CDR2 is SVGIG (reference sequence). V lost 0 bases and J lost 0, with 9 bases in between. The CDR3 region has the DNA TGTGCCTGGAGTGTAATGAGTAGCTCCTACGAGCAGTACTTC. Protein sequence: CAWSVMSSSYEQYF.

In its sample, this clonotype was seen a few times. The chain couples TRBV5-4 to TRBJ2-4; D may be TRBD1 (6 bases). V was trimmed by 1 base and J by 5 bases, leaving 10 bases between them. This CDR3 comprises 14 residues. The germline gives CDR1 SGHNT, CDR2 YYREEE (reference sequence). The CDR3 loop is CASSLKGVQNIQYF. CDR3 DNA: TGTGCCAGCAGCTTGAAGGGGGTCCAAAACATTCAGTACTTC.

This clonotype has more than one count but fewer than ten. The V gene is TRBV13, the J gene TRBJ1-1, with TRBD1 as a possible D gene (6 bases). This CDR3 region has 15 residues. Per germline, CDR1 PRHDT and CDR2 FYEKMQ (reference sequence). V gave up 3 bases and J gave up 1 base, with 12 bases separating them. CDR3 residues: CASSFLGTSNTEAFF. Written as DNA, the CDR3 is TGTGCCAGCAGCTTTCTTGGGACATCGAACACTGAAGCTTTCTTT. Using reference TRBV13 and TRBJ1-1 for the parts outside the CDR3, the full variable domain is AAGVIQSPRHLIKEKRETATLKCYPIPRHDTVYWYQQGPGQDPQFLISFYEKMQSDKGSIPDRFSAQQFSDYHSELNMSSLELGDSALYFCASSFLGTSNTEAFFGQGTRLTVV.

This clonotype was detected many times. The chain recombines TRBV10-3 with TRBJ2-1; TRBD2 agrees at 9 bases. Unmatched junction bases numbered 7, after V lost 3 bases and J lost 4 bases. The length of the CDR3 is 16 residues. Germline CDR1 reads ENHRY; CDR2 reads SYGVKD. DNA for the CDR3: TGTGCCATCAGTGAAGGGGATAGCGGGGGATACAATGAGCAGTTCTTC. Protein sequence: CAISEGDSGGYNEQFF.

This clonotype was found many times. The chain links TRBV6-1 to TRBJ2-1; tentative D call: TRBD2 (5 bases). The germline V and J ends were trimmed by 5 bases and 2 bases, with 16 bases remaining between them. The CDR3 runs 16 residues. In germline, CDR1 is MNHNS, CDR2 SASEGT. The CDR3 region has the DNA TGTGCCAGCAGTTTATACCGACCGAGGGCCTACAATGAGCAGTTCTTC. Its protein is CASSLYRPRAYNEQFF.

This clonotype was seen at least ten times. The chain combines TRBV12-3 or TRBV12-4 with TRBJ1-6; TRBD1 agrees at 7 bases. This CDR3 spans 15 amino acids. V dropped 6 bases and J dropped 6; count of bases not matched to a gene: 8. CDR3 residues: CASSYKGGPNSPLHF. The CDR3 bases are TGTGCCAGCAGCTACAAAGGGGGCCCTAATTCACCCCTCCACTTT.

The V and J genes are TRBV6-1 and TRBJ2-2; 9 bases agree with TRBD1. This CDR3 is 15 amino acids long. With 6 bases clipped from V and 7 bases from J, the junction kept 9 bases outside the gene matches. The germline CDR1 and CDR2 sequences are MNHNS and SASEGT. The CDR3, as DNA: TGTGCCAGCAGATCACAGGGGGCGTTTGGCGGGGAGCTGTTTTTT. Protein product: CASRSQGAFGGELFF.

DNA of the CDR3: TGTGCCAGCATGGATACTGGGGCCAACGTCCTGACTTTC. Protein: CASMDTGANVLTF. This chain connects TRBV6-1 to TRBJ2-6; no definite D call. The ends were cut back, 7 bases at V and 2 bases at J, with 6 bases in the middle. In germline, CDR1 is MNHNS, CDR2 SASEGT. The CDR3 contains 13 residues.

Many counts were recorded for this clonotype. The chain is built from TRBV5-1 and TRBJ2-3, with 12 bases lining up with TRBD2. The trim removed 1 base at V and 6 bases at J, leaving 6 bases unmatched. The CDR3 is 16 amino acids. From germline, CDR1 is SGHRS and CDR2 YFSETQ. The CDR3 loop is CASSLKTSGGGDTQYF. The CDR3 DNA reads TGCGCCAGCAGCTTGAAGACTAGCGGGGGAGGGGATACGCAGTATTTT.

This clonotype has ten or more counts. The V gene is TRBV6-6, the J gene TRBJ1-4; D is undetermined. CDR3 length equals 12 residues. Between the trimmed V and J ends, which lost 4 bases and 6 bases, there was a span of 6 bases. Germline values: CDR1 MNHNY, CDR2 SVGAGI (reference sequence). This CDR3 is CASSLADEKLFF. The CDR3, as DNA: TGTGCCAGCAGTTTGGCTGATGAAAAACTGTTTTTT.

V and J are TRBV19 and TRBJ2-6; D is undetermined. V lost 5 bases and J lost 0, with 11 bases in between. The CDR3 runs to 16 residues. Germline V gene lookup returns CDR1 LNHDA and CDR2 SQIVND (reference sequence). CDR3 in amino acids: CASSDRRYSGANVLTF. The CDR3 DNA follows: TGTGCCAGTAGTGACCGACGCTACTCTGGGGCCAACGTCCTGACTTTC.